This T cell receptor (beta chain) appears in the sequencing data of a study of spatial heterogeneity in lung cancer. Germline assignment: CDR1 SGHRS and CDR2 YFSETQ. V lost 4 bases to trimming and J lost 6 bases, with 17 bases between them. There are 14 residues in the CDR3. This sample's time point: sample taken at primary tumor resection. Whole RNA obtained from tumor, nontumor lung or frozen PBMC underwent sequencing without sorting. MiXCR was run by TCRdb on the 5' RACE reads, yielding one entry per CDR3 protein. Seen here are 85,000 to 100,000 distinct CDR3 sequences, around 12% observed once, and the top ten hold more than 40%.

This chain connects TRBV5-1 to TRBJ2-7; tentatively, D is TRBD1 (6 bases). Source: PBMCs, taken at surgery. This clonotype originated in a male donor with early-stage non-small cell lung cancer. The DNA for the CDR3 is TGCGCCAGCAGCCGCGAAATACAGGGTCGCGAGCAGTACTTC. It encodes CASSREIQGREQYF.